The rows below give T cell receptor beta chains drawn from one sample of a study of T cell responses to AZD1222 COVID-19 vaccine. Sequenced by immunoSEQ multiplex PCR; TCRdb stores in-frame clones only, minus some. This table has approximately 110,000 clones, over 75% appearing once. Sequenced here: peripheral blood, sampled 28 days after the second AZD1222 dose. These receptors originate from an adult who received the AZD1222 COVID-19 vaccine. Each CDR3 is given with its conserved first and last residue. A D gene is named only where the DNA matches it firmly. The size field is filled for only some rows; it gives once, few, many or a size class.

TRBJ2-7	TRBV18	-	-	CASSPNGGGSYEQYF	TGTGCCAGCTCACCAAACGGGGGTGGATCCTACGAGCAGTACTTC
TRBJ2-3	TRBV18	-	-	CASSPPRSTDTQYF	TGTGCCAGCTCACCACCGCGGAGCACAGATACGCAGTATTTT
TRBJ1-2	TRBV30	-	-	CAWSLRTGYTF	TGTGCCTGGAGTCTTAGAACGGGCTACACCTTC
TRBJ2-6	TRBV19	-	-	CASTKGSGANVLTF	TGTGCCAGTACAAAAGGGTCTGGGGCCAACGTCCTGACTTTC
TRBJ2-2	TRBV15	few	-	CATSRDLGHGGELFF	TGTGCCACCAGCAGAGATTTAGGACACGGCGGGGAGCTGTTTTTT
TRBJ1-6	TRBV29-1	-	-	CSVGAGDNSPLHF	TGCAGCGTTGGAGCGGGGGATAATTCACCCCTCCACTTT
TRBJ1-4	TRBV29-1	-	TRBD1	CSAGGDEKLFF	TGCAGCGCAGGGGGCGATGAAAAACTGTTTTTT
TRBJ2-6	TRBV5-4	-	-	CASSLEPSGANVLTF	TGTGCCAGCAGCTTGGAGCCGTCCGGGGCCAACGTCCTGACTTTC
TRBJ2-1	TRBV3-1/TRBV3-2	-	-	CASSPAPHLGGDNEQFF	TGTGCCAGCAGCCCCGCACCACACTTAGGGGGAGACAATGAGCAGTTCTTC
TRBJ2-1	TRBV20-1	once	-	CSASSLASSYNEQFF	TGCAGTGCTAGTTCTCTAGCTAGCTCCTACAATGAGCAGTTCTTC
TRBJ2-7	TRBV6-5	-	-	CASSYRGTYEQYF	TGTGCCAGCAGTTACAGGGGGACCTACGAGCAGTACTTC